A selection of T cell receptor beta chains follows, all from one sample in a study of tumor and adjacent non-tumor tissue in lung cancer. TCRdb called the multiplex PCR reads again in MiXCR, with one record for every CDR3 protein. The table records under 85,000 distinct CDR3 sequences, 76% of them present only once. Input material: distant non-tumor lung tissue. The receptor source for this set is a man aged 70 or older with non-small cell lung cancer. Each CDR3 is given without its conserved first and last residue. The size of a clone is reported for some rows only, either as once, few or many, or as a class for expanded clones.

size: NA; J: TRBJ2-1; V: TRBV6-2/TRBV6-3; CDR3: ANSGKTPYNEQF
size: NA; J: TRBJ2-3; V: TRBV11-2; CDR3: AGSLDRGPDTQY
size: NA; J: TRBJ2-3; V: TRBV6-2/TRBV6-3; CDR3: ARVAVFRDTQY
size: many; J: TRBJ1-4; V: TRBV4-1; CDR3: ASRRDKTTNEKLF
size: NA; J: TRBJ1-5; V: TRBV11-2; CDR3: AGRLNGANQPQH
size: few; J: TRBJ1-5; V: TRBV28; CDR3: TSSFPGAPSQPQH
size: NA; J: TRBJ1-4; V: TRBV14; CDR3: TSSHTSARGEKLF
size: NA; J: TRBJ2-2; V: TRBV11-2; CDR3: ASSLFGTWVAGELF
size: NA; J: TRBJ2-2; V: TRBV4-1; CDR3: ASTQERTSDIGELF
size: NA; J: TRBJ2-7; V: TRBV10-3; CDR3: AISGVTGKNEHY
size: NA; J: TRBJ2-7; V: TRBV6-5; CDR3: ASSYLGEGSHEQY
size: NA; J: TRBJ2-7; V: TRBV10-2; CDR3: TSLSGTGYDEQY
size: once; J: TRBJ1-5; V: TRBV12-3/TRBV12-4; CDR3: ASSLVTRDNQPQH
size: NA; J: TRBJ2-7; V: TRBV29-1; CDR3: SVESAGPTYEQY
size: NA; J: TRBJ1-1; V: TRBV28; CDR3: VSSPWGEGGTEAL
size: NA; J: TRBJ2-5; V: TRBV29-1; CDR3: SVELYWTSGRKQETRY
size: NA; J: TRBJ2-1; V: TRBV20-1; CDR3: SASGRAYNEQF
size: NA; J: TRBJ2-5; V: TRBV28; CDR3: ARSFNVYRTAETQY
size: NA; J: TRBJ2-1; V: TRBV5-4; CDR3: ASSLLEEEQF
size: NA; J: TRBJ1-6; V: TRBV11-1; CDR3: ASRSKRGTGTNSPLH
size: NA; J: TRBJ1-2; V: TRBV28; CDR3: ASTGSAGRNSYGYT
size: NA; J: TRBJ2-7; V: TRBV4-1; CDR3: ASSRTLVGEGDEHH
size: once; J: TRBJ2-7; V: TRBV11-2; CDR3: VSNLDGGGRYEQY
size: few; J: TRBJ2-4; V: TRBV28; CDR3: ASSLYPLANNIQY
size: NA; J: TRBJ2-1; V: TRBV10-1; CDR3: ASSPGDSYIEQF
size: NA; J: TRBJ1-5; V: TRBV6-6; CDR3: ASKTATGGSNQSQH
size: NA; J: TRBJ2-7; V: TRBV29-1; CDR3: NVGRYGSSYKQY
size: once; J: TRBJ2-1; V: TRBV11-3; CDR3: ARSSIRPEQQF
size: NA; J: TRBJ2-7; V: TRBV6-1; CDR3: ASSGYPTGRKQY
size: NA; J: TRBJ2-7; V: TRBV7-8; CDR3: ASSNRGFGTSTYEQY
size: once; J: TRBJ1-4; V: TRBV4-1; CDR3: ASSHLRDRGQGEKLF
size: NA; J: TRBJ2-1; V: TRBV29-1; CDR3: SAKTWTAYNEQF
size: once; J: TRBJ2-2; V: TRBV6-5; CDR3: ASNEAGIQTGELF
size: once; J: TRBJ2-1; V: TRBV12-3/TRBV12-4; CDR3: ARSLGGNTDEQF
size: NA; J: TRBJ1-1; V: TRBV29-1; CDR3: SIEEGGSNTGAF
size: NA; J: TRBJ1-2; V: TRBV29-1; CDR3: NTLPYLGPDNYGYT
size: NA; J: TRBJ2-2; V: TRBV5-4; CDR3: ASNPDTRELF
size: many; J: TRBJ2-2; V: TRBV12-3/TRBV12-4; CDR3: ASSSGDTGELF
size: NA; J: TRBJ2-7; V: TRBV11-2; CDR3: VSNLDQGAPYEQY
size: many; J: TRBJ2-3; V: TRBV13; CDR3: ASSLLEAKHTDTQY